In this sample, the clone carrying this T cell receptor (beta chain) turned up many times. TCRdb re-called the multiplex PCR reads with MiXCR, one entry per CDR3 protein. Among around 230,000 distinct CDR3 sequences listed, less than 35% were seen once. The record originates from a study of breast tumors, draining lymph nodes, adjacent tissues. The germline gives CDR1 DFQATT, CDR2 SNEGSKA (reference sequence). The CDR3 extends over 11 amino acids. With V trimmed by 6 bases and J by 5 bases, 4 bases remained unmatched. Breast cancer patients provided tissue from their axillary draining lymph nodes. The sequence was obtained from a female donor with breast cancer. Some clones in this sample may be carry-over from other donors' samples. The chain joins TRBV20-1 to TRBJ2-7; 7 bases agree with TRBD1. The sample consisted of axillary lymph node tissue. The CDR3 bases are TGCAGTGCCCTCGGACAGGACGAGCAGTACTTC. As protein: CSALGQDEQYF.